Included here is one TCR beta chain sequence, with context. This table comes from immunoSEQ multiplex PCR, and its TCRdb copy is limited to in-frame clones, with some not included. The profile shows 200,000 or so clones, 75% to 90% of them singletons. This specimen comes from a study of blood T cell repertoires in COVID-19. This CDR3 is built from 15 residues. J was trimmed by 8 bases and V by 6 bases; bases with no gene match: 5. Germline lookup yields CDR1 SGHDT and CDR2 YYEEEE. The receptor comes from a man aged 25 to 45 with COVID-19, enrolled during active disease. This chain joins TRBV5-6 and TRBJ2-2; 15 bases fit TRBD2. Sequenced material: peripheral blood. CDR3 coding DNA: TGTGCCAGCAATAAGGGACTAGCGGGAGGAGGGGAGCTGTTTTTT. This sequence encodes CASNKGLAGGGELFF.